This TCR beta chain was sequenced for a study of blood T cell repertoires in COVID-19. Study details: Both acute and convalescent COVID-19 samples were obtained from the United States, Italy and Spain. Sample material is recorded as cDNA or gDNA derived from T cells, B-cell-depleted T cells, or PBMCs.

In the authors' methods: Using reference gene primer amplification, nucleated cell counts were estimated. TCRdb's table, derived via immunoSEQ multiplex PCR, lists solely in-frame clones and lacks some. V, J and clone size are those of that table, while D and trimming were read from the DNA. Of 200,000 to 250,000 clones listed, nearly 90% are singletons. The CDR3 is 15 amino acids. V lost 5 bases, J lost 0 bases, and 10 bases lay in between. CDR1 is MNHNY, CDR2 SVGAGI, per germline (reference sequence). The rearrangement uses TRBV6-6 and TRBJ2-2, with D possibly matching TRBD1 (6 bases). The sample comprised peripheral blood. This clonotype was sampled from a woman in her 40s who had recovered from COVID-19. The chain's CDR3 is CASSPQGTNTGELFF. DNA of the CDR3: TGTGCCAGCAGTCCACAGGGTACGAACACCGGGGAGCTGTTTTTT.